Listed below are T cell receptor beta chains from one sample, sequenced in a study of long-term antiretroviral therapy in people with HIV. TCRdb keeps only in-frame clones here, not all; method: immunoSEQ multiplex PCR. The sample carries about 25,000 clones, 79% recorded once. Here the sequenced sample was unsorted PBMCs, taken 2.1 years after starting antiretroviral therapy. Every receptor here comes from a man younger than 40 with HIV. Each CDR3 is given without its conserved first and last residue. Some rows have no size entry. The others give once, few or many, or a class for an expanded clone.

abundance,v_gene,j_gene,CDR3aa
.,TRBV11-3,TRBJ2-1,ASGQGQGSNEQF
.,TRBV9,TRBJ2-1,ASSVVGDADNEQF
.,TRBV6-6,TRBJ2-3,ASSTGGADTQY
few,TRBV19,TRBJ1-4,ASSIEEAGTNEKLF
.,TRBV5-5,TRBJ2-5,ASSLGLRGYGETQY
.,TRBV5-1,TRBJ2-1,ASSLTNWESHEQF
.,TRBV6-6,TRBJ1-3,ASNLGNTIY
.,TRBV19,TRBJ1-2,ASSMDSYGYT
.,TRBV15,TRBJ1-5,ATSRGEGGVNQPQH
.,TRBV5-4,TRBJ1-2,ASSQPPGRGYGYT
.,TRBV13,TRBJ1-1,ASSSNQGRAEAF
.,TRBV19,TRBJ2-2,ASSTPTRPGELF
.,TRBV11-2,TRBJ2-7,ASRAGGRNEQY
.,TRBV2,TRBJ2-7,ASSVGVFYEQY
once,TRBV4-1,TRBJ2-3,ASSQADTDTQY
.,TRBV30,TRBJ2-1,AWSEYNEQF
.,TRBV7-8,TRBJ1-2,ASSSSGGPGDGYT
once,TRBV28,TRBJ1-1,ASSSLTGRDTEAF